This TCR beta chain was captured by sequencing in a study of blood T cell repertoires in COVID-19. Study-wide context: Spain, Italy and the United States supplied samples that represented acute and convalescent COVID-19. T cells, B-cell-depleted T cells, or PBMCs provided the cDNA or gDNA that served as material.

Clones were read by immunoSEQ multiplex PCR, and TCRdb kept only the in-frame ones, dropping some. Counted here are 120,000 to 150,000 clones, 87% occurring once; the ten biggest clones make up just under 0.95%. The receptor's source is a woman aged 50 to 60 with acute or convalescent COVID-19. Sequences were obtained from peripheral blood.

Here the CDR3 reads CASSSLGENTGELFF. The CDR3 DNA reads TGCGCCAGCAGCTCGCTAGGCGAGAACACCGGGGAGCTGTTTTTT. This sequence joins TRBV5-1 and TRBJ2-2; the D is unclear. Deletions cut 3 bases from V and 1 base from J, with 10 bases between. The CDR3 is made up of 15 amino acids. Per the germline V gene, CDR1 is SGHRS and CDR2 is YFSETQ.